This passage covers 9 T cell receptor beta chains from one sample sequenced in a study of blood T cell repertoires in COVID-19. Here immunoSEQ multiplex PCR was the method, and the copy in TCRdb shows in-frame clones only, minus some. The data contain around 63,000 clones, more than 70% of them singletons. The sample taken for sequencing was peripheral blood. All receptors come from a man aged 60 to 69 with COVID-19, enrolled during active disease.

V is TRBV10-3 and J is TRBJ2-3, with 13 bases identical to TRBD2. CDR1 and CDR2 from the germline V gene are ENHRY and SYGVKD. The CDR3 length is 16 residues. Trimming at V came to 7 bases and at J to 0 bases, leaving 4 bases not matched to a gene. The chain's CDR3 is CAITQGLAGSTDTQYF. CDR3 DNA: TGTGCCATCACCCAGGGACTAGCGGGGAGCACAGATACGCAGTATTTT.

In this sample, this clone turned up a few times. The rearrangement links TRBV5-1 to TRBJ1-5; D is ambiguous. Deletions cut 0 bases from V and 0 bases from J, with 7 bases between. The CDR3 is 15 amino acids. Germline CDR1 reads SGHRS; CDR2 reads YFSETQ. This CDR3 reads CASSLVGDSNQPQHF. DNA for the CDR3: TGCGCCAGCAGCTTGGTCGGGGATAGCAATCAGCCCCAGCATTTT.

The rearrangement uses TRBV19 and TRBJ1-1; D may be TRBD1 (6 bases). V was clipped by 6 bases and J by 6 bases, with 20 bases between them. Germline V gene lookup returns CDR1 LNHDA and CDR2 SQIVND (reference sequence). The CDR3 has 15 residues. The CDR3 spells CASRGTTGQAAEAFF. The CDR3, as DNA: TGTGCCAGTAGGGGGACGACAGGCCAGGCGGCTGAAGCTTTCTTT.

The chain is built from TRBV3-1 (or the pseudogene TRBV3-2) and TRBJ1-1; D not resolved. Germline lookup yields CDR1 LGHDT and CDR2 YNNKEL (reference sequence). The CDR3 totals 13 residues. V lost 1 base, J lost 3 bases, and 6 bases lay in between. The CDR3 nucleotides are TGTGCCAGCAGCCAAGTATCTGACACTGAAGCTTTCTTT. Protein: CASSQVSDTEAFF.

The genes are TRBV2 and TRBJ1-6, with 7 bases fitting TRBD1. V lost 5 bases, J lost 8 bases, and 6 bases stayed unmatched. Per the germline V gene, CDR1 is SNHLY and CDR2 is FYNNEI. This CDR3 contains 14 residues. CDR3 protein: CASSRQGSDSPLHF. The CDR3 DNA sequence: TGTGCCAGCAGTAGACAGGGATCCGATTCACCCCTCCACTTT.

This rearrangement joins TRBV7-3 to TRBJ2-3, with 8 bases that match TRBD1. Germline CDR1 reads SGHTA; CDR2 reads FQGTGA. CDR3 size: 14 residues. Trimming at V came to 4 bases and at J to 9 bases, leaving 9 bases not matched to a gene. The CDR3 coding sequence is TGTGCCAGCAGCTCCTTAGGACAGGGTAGCACGCAGTATTTT. Amino acid sequence: CASSSLGQGSTQYF.

V and J are TRBV5-6 and TRBJ2-2; 11 nucleotides agree with TRBD1. V shed 4 bases and J 0 bases; nucleotides not matched to a gene: 2. The CDR3 has 16 residues. The germline V gene has CDR1 SGHDT and CDR2 YYEEEE. The CDR3 DNA reads TGTGCCAGCAGCGGGGGACAGGGGGCGAACACCGGGGAGCTGTTTTTT. This translates into CASSGGQGANTGELFF.

The genes are TRBV5-5 and TRBJ2-7; TRBD2 aligns across 12 bases. Trimming took 4 bases from V and 2 from J; bases not matched to a gene: 4. The germline gives CDR1 SGHKS, CDR2 YYEKEE (reference sequence). The CDR3 totals 15 residues. The CDR3 sequence: CASSIGLAGTYEQYF. As DNA, the CDR3 is TGTGCCAGCAGCATTGGACTAGCGGGGACCTACGAGCAGTACTTC. The whole variable domain, filled in from reference TRBV5-5 and TRBJ2-7, reads DAGVTQSPTHLIKTRGQQVTLRCSPISGHKSVSWYQQVLGQGPQFIFQYYEKEERGRGNFPDRFSARQFPNYSSELNVNALLLGDSALYLCASSIGLAGTYEQYFGPGTRLTVT.

The V gene is TRBV5-1, the J gene TRBJ1-1, with D perhaps TRBD1 (6 bases). The CDR3 totals 15 residues. Between the trimmed V and J ends, which lost 3 bases and 4 bases, there was a span of 16 bases. Per germline, CDR1 SGHRS and CDR2 YFSETQ. CDR3 amino acids: CASSSGHAPGTEAFF. The CDR3 DNA follows: TGCGCCAGCAGCTCGGGACATGCCCCTGGCACTGAAGCTTTCTTT.